What follows are 22 T cell receptor beta chains derived from one specimen sequenced in a study of blood T cell repertoires in COVID-19. Clones were sequenced by immunoSEQ multiplex PCR, and TCRdb holds only the in-frame ones, with some missing. The sample records over 55,000 clones, about four fifths being singletons. The sample taken for sequencing was PBMCs or T cells enriched from blood (not recorded which). These receptors were collected from a woman in her thirties or forties with acute COVID-19.

This CDR3 reads CASSSNPGRSPLHF. CDR3 coding DNA: TGTGCCAGCAGTTCGAACCCTGGGCGTTCACCCCTCCACTTT. This chain connects TRBV6-5 to TRBJ1-6; no clear D gene. The germline V and J ends were trimmed by 4 bases and 9 bases, with 13 bases remaining between them. The CDR3 is 14 amino acids. The V gene's germline CDR1 is MNHEY and CDR2 SVGAGI.

The sample holds a few counts of this clone. The chain carries TRBV3-1 (or the pseudogene TRBV3-2) and TRBJ1-2; 8 bases align to TRBD1. Germline V gene lookup returns CDR1 LGHDT and CDR2 YNNKEL (reference sequence). Trimming removed 4 bases from V and 5 bases from J; junction bases left unmatched: 3. The CDR3 extends over 13 amino acids. CDR3 residues: CASSPDRAYGYTF. For the CDR3, the DNA is TGTGCCAGCAGCCCGGACAGGGCATATGGCTACACCTTC.

CDR3 sequence reads: CASSPILAGVVLSNEQFF. Written as DNA, the CDR3 is TGTGCCAGCAGCCCTATCTTAGCGGGAGTGGTATTGAGCAATGAGCAGTTCTTC. The chain combines TRBV3-1 (or the pseudogene TRBV3-2) with TRBJ2-1; 9 bases match TRBD2. With 4 bases clipped from V and 6 bases from J, the junction kept 16 bases outside the gene matches. Germline V gene data show CDR1 as LGHDT and CDR2 as YNNKEL (reference sequence). The CDR3 is 18 residues long.

The chain employs TRBV7-9 and TRBJ1-1, with 7 bases lining up with TRBD1. Germline V lookup: CDR1 SEHNR, CDR2 FQNEAQ (reference sequence). Unmatched junction bases numbered 5, after V lost 4 bases and J lost 0 bases. The CDR3 is 15 amino acids. Here the CDR3 reads CASSSEDRMNTEAFF. Here the CDR3 DNA reads TGTGCCAGCAGCTCCGAGGACAGGATGAACACTGAAGCTTTCTTT.

The chain has TRBV5-1 and TRBJ1-1; TRBD1 agrees at 7 bases. Trimming took 4 bases from V and 1 from J; bases not matched to a gene: 7. The V gene's germline CDR1 is SGHRS and CDR2 YFSETQ. The CDR3 spans 15 residues. The CDR3 protein is CASSILTGENTEAFF. CDR3 DNA: TGCGCCAGCAGCATTCTTACAGGGGAGAACACTGAAGCTTTCTTT.

The gene calls are TRBV10-2 and TRBJ1-3; D remains ambiguous. Per germline, CDR1 WSHSY and CDR2 SAAADI. The CDR3 is 15 residues long. V lost 3 bases and J lost 0, with 9 bases in between. DNA for the CDR3: TGCGCCAGCAGTGATGGTGGCAGCTCTGGAAACACCATATATTTT. Its translation: CASSDGGSSGNTIYF.

This clone has more than one count but fewer than ten. The V and J genes are TRBV7-2 and TRBJ1-6; D is possibly TRBD1 (6 bases). The germline V gene has CDR1 SGHTA and CDR2 FQGNSA. The CDR3 spans 15 residues. Trimming removed 1 base from V and 7 bases from J, with 11 bases in between. The CDR3 bases are TGTGCCAGCAGCTTAGTCACAGGGCCCAATTCACCCCTCCACTTT. Translating gives CASSLVTGPNSPLHF.

This clone has more than one count but fewer than ten. The chain is built from TRBV7-9 and TRBJ2-7; 13 positions agree with TRBD2. J was trimmed by 0 bases and V by 5 bases; bases with no gene match: 7. There are 17 residues in the CDR3. CDR1 is SEHNR and CDR2 is FQNEAQ in the germline V gene (reference sequence). The CDR3 DNA follows: TGTGCCAGCAGCCCTAGGACTAGCGGGAGTAGCTCCTACGAGCAGTACTTC. Amino acids: CASSPRTSGSSSYEQYF.

V gene TRBV7-9 combines with J gene TRBJ1-6; D remains unclear. CDR3 length equals 15 residues. V lost 7 bases and J 6 bases, leaving 16 bases between the germline ends. The germline gives CDR1 SEHNR, CDR2 FQNEAQ (reference sequence). CDR3 bases: TGTGCCAGCAACGTCAGTATAGGAGTTAATTCACCCCTCCACTTT. Residues: CASNVSIGVNSPLHF.

This clone has only a few counts. This chain links TRBV11-2 with TRBJ1-2; 9 bases map to TRBD1. With 5 bases clipped from V and 6 bases from J, the junction kept 4 bases outside the gene matches. The CDR3 extends over 13 amino acids. The germline gives CDR1 SGHAT, CDR2 FQNNGV. The CDR3 nucleotides are TGTGCCAGCAGCGCAGGGACAGGGCATGGCTACACCTTC. Protein: CASSAGTGHGYTF.

The V gene is TRBV3-1 (or the pseudogene TRBV3-2), the J gene TRBJ2-1; 12 positions match TRBD2. The CDR3 runs to 15 residues. J lost 6 bases, V lost 6 bases, and 6 bases had no gene match. Germline-derived CDR1 and CDR2 are LGHDT and YNNKEL (reference sequence). This chain's CDR3 is CASRQGLAGPNEQFF. The CDR3 DNA sequence: TGTGCCAGCAGGCAGGGACTAGCGGGTCCCAATGAGCAGTTCTTC.

This clone was observed a handful of times. The V call is TRBV7-9, the J call TRBJ1-2; D is undetermined. Looked up from germline, CDR1 is SEHNR and CDR2 is FQNEAQ (reference sequence). The CDR3 consists of 13 residues. Trimming cost V 3 bases and J 5 bases, with 10 bases left between them. The CDR3 region is CASSLNIGYGYTF. CDR3 coding DNA: TGTGCCAGCAGCTTGAATATCGGGTATGGCTACACCTTC.

The chain couples TRBV5-4 to TRBJ1-3; D is unresolved. Between the trimmed V and J ends, which lost 4 bases and 0 bases, there was a span of 11 bases. Germline CDR1 and CDR2: SGHNT and YYREEE (reference sequence). The CDR3 length is 15 residues. Written as DNA, the CDR3 is TGTGCCAGCAGCCTGTTCTCTGTCTCTGGAAACACCATATATTTT. Its protein is CASSLFSVSGNTIYF.

The chain employs TRBV10-1 and TRBJ1-5; D is unclear. V dropped 5 bases and J dropped 4 bases, with 9 bases sitting between them. CDR1 and CDR2 (germline): WNHNN, SYGVQD (reference sequence). The CDR3 is 13 amino acids. Here the CDR3 reads CASSSGGNQPQHF. The CDR3 bases are TGCGCCAGCAGTTCGGGTGGTAATCAGCCCCAGCATTTT.

This clone was picked up a small number of times. This chain links TRBV6-5 with TRBJ2-6; D may be TRBD2 (6 bases). Germline V gene lookup returns CDR1 MNHEY and CDR2 SVGAGI. The CDR3 extends over 15 amino acids. V was trimmed by 6 bases and J by 4 bases, leaving 13 bases between them. The DNA of the CDR3 is TGTGCCAGCAGCACGCTAGCGCTCGGGGCCAACGTCCTGACTTTC. Protein sequence: CASSTLALGANVLTF.

The chain recombines TRBV11-2 with TRBJ2-1; no clear D gene. The CDR3 has 15 residues. Germline V gene lookup returns CDR1 SGHAT and CDR2 FQNNGV. With 0 bases removed from V and 0 bases from J, the gap between germline ends came to 6 bases. The CDR3 DNA reads as TGTGCCAGCAGCTTAGACTGGAGCTCCTACAATGAGCAGTTCTTC. Protein sequence: CASSLDWSSYNEQFF.

The chain recombines TRBV19 with TRBJ2-2; tentative D call: TRBD2 (6 bases). Germline V gene sequence: CDR1 LNHDA, CDR2 SQIVND (reference sequence). The CDR3 runs 17 residues. V shed 6 bases and J shed 4 bases, with 21 bases lying between them. CDR3 sequence (DNA): TGTGCCAGTAGCCCGCGATTCGGGGGAAGCAGCACCGGGGAGCTGTTTTTT. Its translation is CASSPRFGGSSTGELFF.

The chain is built from TRBV7-8 and TRBJ2-1; 7 nucleotides match TRBD2. Germline values: CDR1 SGHVS, CDR2 FQNEAQ. There are 15 residues in the CDR3. V lost 5 bases and J lost 4; bases outside the gene matches: 8. CDR3 in amino acids: CASSPPGGRYNEQFF. The DNA for the CDR3 is TGTGCCAGCAGCCCACCGGGGGGAAGGTACAATGAGCAGTTCTTC.

V usage is TRBV7-7 and J usage is TRBJ2-2; 9 nucleotides agree with TRBD1. Trimming removed 4 bases from V and 4 bases from J; junction bases left unmatched: 7. This CDR3 has 16 amino acids. Germline V gene sequence: CDR1 SSHAT, CDR2 FNYEAQ (reference sequence). CDR3: CASSSMGQGGTGELFF. CDR3 DNA sequence: TGTGCCAGCAGCTCGATGGGACAGGGCGGCACCGGGGAGCTGTTTTTT.

V is TRBV9 and J is TRBJ2-3; 13 bases are shared with TRBD2. The CDR3 contains 17 residues. V lost 3 bases to trimming and J lost 4 bases; unmatched junction nucleotides: 8. Germline CDR1 reads SGDLS; CDR2 reads YYNGEE. The CDR3 region is CASSAPPGLAGPDTQYF. The CDR3, as DNA: TGTGCCAGCAGCGCCCCGCCGGGACTAGCGGGACCAGATACGCAGTATTTT.

This chain uses TRBV6-1 with TRBJ1-2; 8 nucleotides agree with TRBD1. CDR3 length: 15 residues. V trimming: 1 base; J trimming: 3 bases; junction bases outside the gene matches: 4. Germline lookup yields CDR1 MNHNS and CDR2 SASEGT. The CDR3 loop is CASSEVGTGDYGYTF. The CDR3 DNA sequence: TGTGCCAGCAGTGAAGTTGGGACAGGAGACTATGGCTACACCTTC.

V is TRBV3-1 (or the pseudogene TRBV3-2) and J is TRBJ1-2; maybe TRBD1 (5 bases). V was clipped by 5 bases and J by 8 bases, with 24 bases between them. The CDR3 covers 16 residues. The germline V gene encodes CDR1 LGHDT and CDR2 YNNKEL (reference sequence). DNA for the CDR3: TGTGCCAGCAGCTCTATACCGACAGCTGAGGTGGGCGGCTACACCTTC. This translates into CASSSIPTAEVGGYTF.